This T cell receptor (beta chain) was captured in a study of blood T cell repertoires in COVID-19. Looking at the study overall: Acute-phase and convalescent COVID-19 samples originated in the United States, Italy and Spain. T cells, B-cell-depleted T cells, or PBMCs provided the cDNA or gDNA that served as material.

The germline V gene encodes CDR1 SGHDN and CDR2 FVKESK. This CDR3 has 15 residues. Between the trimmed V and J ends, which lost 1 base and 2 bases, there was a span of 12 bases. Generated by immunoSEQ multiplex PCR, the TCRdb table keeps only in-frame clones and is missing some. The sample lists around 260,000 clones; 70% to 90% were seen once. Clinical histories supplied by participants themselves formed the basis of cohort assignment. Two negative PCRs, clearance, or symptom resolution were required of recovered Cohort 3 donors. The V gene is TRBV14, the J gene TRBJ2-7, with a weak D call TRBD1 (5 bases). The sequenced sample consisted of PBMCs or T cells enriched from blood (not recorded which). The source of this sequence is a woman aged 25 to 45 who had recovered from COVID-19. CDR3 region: CASSQGARDAYEQYF. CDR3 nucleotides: TGTGCCAGCAGCCAAGGGGCCAGGGATGCCTACGAGCAGTACTTC.